The rows below give T cell receptor beta chains drawn from one sample of a study of blood T cell repertoires in COVID-19. Repertoires were generated with immunoSEQ multiplex PCR, while TCRdb's copy carries only in-frame clones and drops some. The profile shows approximately 450,000 clones, about 89% of them singletons. Sample: peripheral blood. All receptors derive from a woman aged 30 to 39 with acute or convalescent COVID-19. CDR3s include the opening cysteine and the closing phenylalanine or tryptophan. The D gene is left open where the match is weak. Not all rows give a size; the values are once, few, many and, for expanded clones, a class.

V gene,J gene,D gene,clone size,CDR3 DNA,CDR3 protein
TRBV6-5,TRBJ1-2,.,.,TGTGCCAGCAAAAAAGGAACAGGGAACTATGGCTACACCTTC,CASKKGTGNYGYTF
TRBV6-5,TRBJ2-2,.,.,TGTGCCAGCAGTTATAGCGGCACCGGGGAGCTGTTTTTT,CASSYSGTGELFF
TRBV5-1,TRBJ2-3,TRBD2,once,TGCGCCAGCAGCTTGGGGGCTAGCGGGGTAGGAGATACGCAGTATTTT,CASSLGASGVGDTQYF
TRBV6-6,TRBJ1-1,.,.,TGTGCCAGTACTGTGCGGCCGGGCACTGAAGCTTTCTTT,CASTVRPGTEAFF
TRBV5-1,TRBJ1-3,.,.,TGCGCCAGCAGCCCAGGGTCCTCTGGAAACACCATATATTTT,CASSPGSSGNTIYF
TRBV5-1,TRBJ1-1,.,.,TGCGCCAGCAGCCCCCAGGGATCCGAAGCTTTCTTT,CASSPQGSEAFF
TRBV7-8,TRBJ1-1,TRBD1,.,TGTGCCAGCAGCTTGAACGGACAGGCCACTGAAGCTTTCTTT,CASSLNGQATEAFF
TRBV18,TRBJ1-5,.,.,TGTGCCAGCTCACCAAGTACCCAGAATAGCAATCAGCCCCAGCATTTT,CASSPSTQNSNQPQHF
TRBV2,TRBJ1-1,.,.,TGTGCCAGCAGGAATCAGGGGAACACTGAAGCTTTCTTT,CASRNQGNTEAFF
TRBV5-5,TRBJ2-5,.,.,TGTGCCAGCAGCTTGGCGGGGTGGGAGACCCAGTACTTC,CASSLAGWETQYF
TRBV7-6,TRBJ1-4,.,.,TGTGCCAGCAGCTTATCGGGGGGGCGGATTGAAAAACTGTTTTTT,CASSLSGGRIEKLFF
TRBV12-3/TRBV12-4,TRBJ2-1,TRBD2,.,TGTGCCAGCAGTTCCGGGGGGAGTGAGCAGTTCTTC,CASSSGGSEQFF
TRBV30,TRBJ1-2,TRBD1,.,TGTGCCTGGAGTACGGGACAGGGGGCCCGGGGCTATGGCTACACCTTC,CAWSTGQGARGYGYTF
TRBV5-1,TRBJ2-3,TRBD2,.,TGCGCCAGCAGCCCGACTAGCGGGGGAGATACGCAGTATTTT,CASSPTSGGDTQYF
TRBV3-1/TRBV3-2,TRBJ2-1,.,few,TGTGCCAGCAGCCAAGATCTTCAGGGTGAGCAGTTCTTC,CASSQDLQGEQFF